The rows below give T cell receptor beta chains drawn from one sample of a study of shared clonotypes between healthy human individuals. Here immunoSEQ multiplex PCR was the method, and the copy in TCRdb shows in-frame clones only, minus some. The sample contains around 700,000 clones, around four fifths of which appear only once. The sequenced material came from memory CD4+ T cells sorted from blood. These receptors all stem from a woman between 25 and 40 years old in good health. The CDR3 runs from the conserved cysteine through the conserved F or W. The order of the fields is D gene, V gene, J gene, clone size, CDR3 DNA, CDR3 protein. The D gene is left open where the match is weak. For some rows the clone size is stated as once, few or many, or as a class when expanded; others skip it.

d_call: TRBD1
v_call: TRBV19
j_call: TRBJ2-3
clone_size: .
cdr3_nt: TGTGCCAGTAGTGTAAAACGGACAGGGTTGAGGACAGATACGCAGTATTTT
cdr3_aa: CASSVKRTGLRTDTQYF

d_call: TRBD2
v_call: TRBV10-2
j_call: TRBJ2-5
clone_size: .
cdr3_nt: TGCGCCGCCAGCACGTTAAGCGGGACCCAAGAGACCCAGTACTTC
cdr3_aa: CAASTLSGTQETQYF

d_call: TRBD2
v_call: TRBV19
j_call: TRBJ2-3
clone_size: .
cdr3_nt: TGTGCCAGTAGTAACCCCGGTAGCGGGAAGCTAGATACGCAGTATTTT
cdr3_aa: CASSNPGSGKLDTQYF

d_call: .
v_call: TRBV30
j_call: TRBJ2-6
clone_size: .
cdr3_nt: TGTGCCTGGAAAGCCAACTCCCCCTCTGGGGCCAACGTCCTGACTTTC
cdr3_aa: CAWKANSPSGANVLTF

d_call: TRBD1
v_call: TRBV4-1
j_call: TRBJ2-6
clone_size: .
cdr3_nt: TGCGCCAGCAGCCGAACAGGGGCCGTTTCTGGGGCCAACGTCCTGACTTTC
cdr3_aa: CASSRTGAVSGANVLTF

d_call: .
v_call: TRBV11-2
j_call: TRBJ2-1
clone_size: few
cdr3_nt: TGTGCCAGCACCTCCGGCCAGGATGAGCAGTTCTTC
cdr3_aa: CASTSGQDEQFF

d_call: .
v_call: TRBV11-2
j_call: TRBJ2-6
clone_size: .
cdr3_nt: TGTGCCAGCAGCTTACAGTTCTCTGGGGCCAACGTCCTGACTTTC
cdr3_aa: CASSLQFSGANVLTF

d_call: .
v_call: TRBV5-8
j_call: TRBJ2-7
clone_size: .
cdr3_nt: TGTGCCAGCAGCTTGAAGAGGGCGGGTTACACCTACGAGCAGTACTTC
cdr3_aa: CASSLKRAGYTYEQYF

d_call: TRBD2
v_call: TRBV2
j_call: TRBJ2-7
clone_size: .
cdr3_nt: TGTGCCAGCAGTCAGACTAGCAGAAACTACGAGCAGTACTTC
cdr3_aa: CASSQTSRNYEQYF

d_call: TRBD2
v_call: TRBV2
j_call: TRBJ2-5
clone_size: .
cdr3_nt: TGTGCCAGCAGTGATAGCGGGAGGGAGACCCAGTACTTC
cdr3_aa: CASSDSGRETQYF

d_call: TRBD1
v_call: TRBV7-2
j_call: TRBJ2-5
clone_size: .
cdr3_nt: TGTGCCAGCAGCGGAGACAGGGTCCAAGAGACCCAGTACTTC
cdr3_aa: CASSGDRVQETQYF

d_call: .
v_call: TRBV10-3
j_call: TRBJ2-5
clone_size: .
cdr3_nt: TGTGCCATCAGTGGGACTACCCAAGAGACCCAGTACTTC
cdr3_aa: CAISGTTQETQYF

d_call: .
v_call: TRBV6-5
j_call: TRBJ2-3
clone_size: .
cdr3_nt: TGTGCCAGCAGTTACTCAGCGGAGCTGGCGCAGTATTTT
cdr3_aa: CASSYSAELAQYF

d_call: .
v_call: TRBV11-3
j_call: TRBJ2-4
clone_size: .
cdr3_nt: TGTGCCAGCAGCGATTGGGGGGGGCCCGATTCCGCTGGCGTATACATTCAGTACTTC
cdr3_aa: CASSDWGGPDSAGVYIQYF

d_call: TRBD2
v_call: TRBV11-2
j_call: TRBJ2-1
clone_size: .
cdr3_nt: TGTGCCAGCGCCCCCGCGAGCGGGAGCTACAATGAGCAGTTCTTC
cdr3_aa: CASAPASGSYNEQFF

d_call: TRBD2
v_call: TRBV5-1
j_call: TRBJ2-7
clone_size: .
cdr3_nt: TGCGCCAGCAGCTATAGCGGGAACTCCTACGAGCAGTACTTC
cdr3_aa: CASSYSGNSYEQYF

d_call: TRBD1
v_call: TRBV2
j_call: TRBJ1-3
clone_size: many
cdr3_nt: TGTGCCAGTCACGGGGGGACAGGGGTTCGTGGAAACACCATATATTTT
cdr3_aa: CASHGGTGVRGNTIYF

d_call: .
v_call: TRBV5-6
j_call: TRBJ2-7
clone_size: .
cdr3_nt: TGTGCCAGCAGCCTCCAGGGCCCCTACGAGCAGTACTTC
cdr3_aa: CASSLQGPYEQYF

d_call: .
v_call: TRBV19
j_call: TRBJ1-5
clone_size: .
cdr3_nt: TGTGCCAGTAGCAACGAGGACTTTGGCAATCAGCCCCAGCATTTT
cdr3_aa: CASSNEDFGNQPQHF

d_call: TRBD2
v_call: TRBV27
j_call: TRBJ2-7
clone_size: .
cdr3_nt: TGTGCCAGCCGGGGAAGGGGAGGGCCATACGAGCAGTACTTC
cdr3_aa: CASRGRGGPYEQYF

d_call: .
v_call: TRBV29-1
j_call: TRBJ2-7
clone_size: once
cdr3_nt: TGCAGCGTTGAAAGAGACACTGGCTACGAGCAGTACTTC
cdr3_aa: CSVERDTGYEQYF

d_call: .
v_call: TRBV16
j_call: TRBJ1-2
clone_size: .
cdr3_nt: TGTGCCAGCAGCCAATCGGTAGGGGATGGCTACACCTTC
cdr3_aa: CASSQSVGDGYTF

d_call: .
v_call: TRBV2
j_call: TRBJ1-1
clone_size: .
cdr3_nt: TGTGCCAGCAGTTTCCGGCGACGGGACACTGAAGCTTTCTTT
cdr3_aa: CASSFRRRDTEAFF

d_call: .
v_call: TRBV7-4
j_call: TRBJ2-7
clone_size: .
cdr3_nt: TGTGCCAGCAGCTTAGTGGGGTTCGAGCAGTACTTC
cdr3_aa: CASSLVGFEQYF

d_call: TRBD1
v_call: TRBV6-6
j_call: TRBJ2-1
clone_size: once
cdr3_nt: TGTGCCAGCACCCTGGGACAGGGGTCCTACAATGAGCAGTTCTTC
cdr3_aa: CASTLGQGSYNEQFF

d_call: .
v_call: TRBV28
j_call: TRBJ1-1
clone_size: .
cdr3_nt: TGTGCCAGCAGTGCAGGGCTGCTTGAAGCTTTCTTT
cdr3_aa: CASSAGLLEAFF

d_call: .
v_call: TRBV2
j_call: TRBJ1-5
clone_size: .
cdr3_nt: TGTGCCAGCAGTGAGGACTTAAATCAGCCCCAGCATTTT
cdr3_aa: CASSEDLNQPQHF

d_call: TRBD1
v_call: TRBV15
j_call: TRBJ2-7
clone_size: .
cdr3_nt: TGTGCCACCAGCAGAGGCAGGGGGCTCACCTACGAGCAGTACTTC
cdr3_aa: CATSRGRGLTYEQYF

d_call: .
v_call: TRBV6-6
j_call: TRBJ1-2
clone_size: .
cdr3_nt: TGTGCCAGCAGTTACTCGACCGGACCCTATGGCTACACCTTC
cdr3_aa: CASSYSTGPYGYTF

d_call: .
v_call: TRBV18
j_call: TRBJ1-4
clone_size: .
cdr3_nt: TGTGCCAGCTCACCGGGTCCGGACAGAGCGTCAAAACTGTTTTTT
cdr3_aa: CASSPGPDRASKLFF

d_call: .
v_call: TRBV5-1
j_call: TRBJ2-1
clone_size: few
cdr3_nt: TGCGCCAGCAGCCAAGGGGACTTTGCTAGCAGGGTCTACAATGAGCAGTTCTTC
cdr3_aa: CASSQGDFASRVYNEQFF

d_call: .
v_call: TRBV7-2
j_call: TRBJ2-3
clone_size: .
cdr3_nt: TGTGCCAGCAGCTTAGCGCTAGCGACAGATACGCAGTATTTT
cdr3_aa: CASSLALATDTQYF

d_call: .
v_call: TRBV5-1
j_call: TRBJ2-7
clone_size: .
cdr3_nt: TGCGCCAGCAGCTCGGCCGGGGGCAGCTCCTACGAGCAGTACTTC
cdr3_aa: CASSSAGGSSYEQYF

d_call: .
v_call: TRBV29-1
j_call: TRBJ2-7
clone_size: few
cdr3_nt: TGCAGCGTTGGGAGCTACGAGCAGTACTTC
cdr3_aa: CSVGSYEQYF

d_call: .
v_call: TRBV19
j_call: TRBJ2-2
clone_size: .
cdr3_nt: TGTGCCAGTAGTATAGCGCTAGCGAGCTCGGGGGAGCTGTTTTTT
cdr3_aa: CASSIALASSGELFF

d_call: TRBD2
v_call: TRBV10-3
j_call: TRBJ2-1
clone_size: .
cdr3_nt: TGTGCCACCGCAGGACTAGCGGGAGGAACTTCCTACAATGAGCAGTTCTTC
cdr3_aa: CATAGLAGGTSYNEQFF

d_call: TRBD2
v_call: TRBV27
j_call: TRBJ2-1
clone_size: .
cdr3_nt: TGTGCCAGCAGTTTTCGTACTAGCGGGAGTGATGAGCAGTTCTTC
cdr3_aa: CASSFRTSGSDEQFF

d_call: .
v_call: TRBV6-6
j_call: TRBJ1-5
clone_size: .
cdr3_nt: TGTGCCAGCAGCCACCCGTGGGGGAATCAGCCCCAGCATTTT
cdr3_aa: CASSHPWGNQPQHF

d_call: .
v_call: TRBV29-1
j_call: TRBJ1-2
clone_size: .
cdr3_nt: TGCAGCGTTGAGGGAAACAGGGATGGCTACACCTTC
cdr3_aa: CSVEGNRDGYTF

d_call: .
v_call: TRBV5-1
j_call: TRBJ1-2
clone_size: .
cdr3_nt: TGCGCCAGCAGCTTGCAGAACTATGGCTACACCTTC
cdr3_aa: CASSLQNYGYTF

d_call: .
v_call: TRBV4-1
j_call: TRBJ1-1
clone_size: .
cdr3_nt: TGCGCCAGCAGCCGACAGTTAAGAGGCAGGGAGGGCACTGAAGCTTTCTTT
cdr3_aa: CASSRQLRGREGTEAFF

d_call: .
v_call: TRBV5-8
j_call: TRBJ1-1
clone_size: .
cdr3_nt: TGTGCCAGCAGCTTGTTGAGGGGGAGGGACACTGAAGCTTTCTTT
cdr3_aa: CASSLLRGRDTEAFF

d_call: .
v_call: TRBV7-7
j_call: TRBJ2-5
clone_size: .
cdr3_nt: TGTGCCAGCAGCTTAGACAGCGAGGAGACCCAGTACTTC
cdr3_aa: CASSLDSEETQYF

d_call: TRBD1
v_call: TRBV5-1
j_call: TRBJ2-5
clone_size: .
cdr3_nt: TGCGCCAGCAGCTTGGGGGACAGAAGTCAAGAGACCCAGTACTTC
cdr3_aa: CASSLGDRSQETQYF

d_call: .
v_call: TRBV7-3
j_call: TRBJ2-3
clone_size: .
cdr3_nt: TGTGCCAGCAGCTTAACAGGAGGCGGTAGCACAGATACGCAGTATTTT
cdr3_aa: CASSLTGGGSTDTQYF

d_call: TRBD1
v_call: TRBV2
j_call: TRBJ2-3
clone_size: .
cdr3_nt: TGTGCCAGCAGCCGCGACAGGGGTCCCACAGATACGCAGTATTTT
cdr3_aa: CASSRDRGPTDTQYF

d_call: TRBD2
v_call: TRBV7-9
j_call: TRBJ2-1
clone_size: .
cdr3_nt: TGTGCCAGCAGCACCTCGACTAGCGGGTGGTTGGATGAGCAGTTCTTC
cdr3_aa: CASSTSTSGWLDEQFF